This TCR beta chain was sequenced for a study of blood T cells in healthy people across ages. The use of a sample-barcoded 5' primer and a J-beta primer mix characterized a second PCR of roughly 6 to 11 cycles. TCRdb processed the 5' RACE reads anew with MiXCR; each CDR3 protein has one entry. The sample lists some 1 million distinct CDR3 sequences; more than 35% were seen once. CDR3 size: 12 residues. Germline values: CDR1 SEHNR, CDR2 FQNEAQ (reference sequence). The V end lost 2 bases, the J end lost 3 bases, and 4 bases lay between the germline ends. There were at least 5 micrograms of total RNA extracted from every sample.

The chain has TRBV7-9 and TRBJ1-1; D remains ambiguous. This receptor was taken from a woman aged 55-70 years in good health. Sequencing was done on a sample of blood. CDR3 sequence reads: CASSLIDTEAFF. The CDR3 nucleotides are TGTGCCAGCAGCTTAATTGACACTGAAGCTTTCTTT. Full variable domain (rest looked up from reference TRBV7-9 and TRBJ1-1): DTGVSQNPRHKITKRGQNVTFRCDPISEHNRLYWYRQTLGQGPEFLTYFQNEAQLEKSRLLSDRFSAERPKGSFSTLEIQRTEQGDSAMYLCASSLIDTEAFFGQGTRLTVV.